The table lists the clone carrying this TCR beta chain with many counts. The target antigen is unknown. The CDR3 sequence is 15 residues long. Deletions cut 4 bases from V and 1 base from J, with 11 bases between. The germline V gene encodes CDR1 MDHEN and CDR2 SYDVKM. The data were taken from a study of blood T cells in healthy people across ages. General observations from the study: Naive T cell percentage strongly correlated with TCR beta diversity.

For the second PCR, which ran for about 7 to 11 cycles, a sample-barcoded 5' primer and a J-beta primer mix were used. A template-switch adaptor that had 12 random nucleotides put a tag on each cDNA molecule. MiXCR, run by TCRdb on the 5' RACE reads, gives a single entry per CDR3 protein. The sample has about 670,000 distinct CDR3 sequences; over 40% are singletons. The source material was blood. J is TRBJ1-5 and V is TRBV28; no clear D. The sequence was collected from a man older than 75 in good health. The CDR3 region has the DNA TGTGCCAGCAGTTCCCTGGGCGGGAGCAATCAGCCCCAGCATTTT. As protein: CASSSLGGSNQPQHF.